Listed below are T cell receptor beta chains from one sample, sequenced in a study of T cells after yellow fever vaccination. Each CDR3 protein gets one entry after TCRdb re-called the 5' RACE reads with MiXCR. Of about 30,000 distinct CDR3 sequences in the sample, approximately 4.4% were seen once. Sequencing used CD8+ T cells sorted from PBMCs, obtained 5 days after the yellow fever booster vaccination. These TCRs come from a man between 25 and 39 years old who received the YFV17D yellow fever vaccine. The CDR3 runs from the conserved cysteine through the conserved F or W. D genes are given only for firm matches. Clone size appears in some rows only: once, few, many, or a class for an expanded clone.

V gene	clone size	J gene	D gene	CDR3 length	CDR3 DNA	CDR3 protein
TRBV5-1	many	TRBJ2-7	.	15	TGCGCCAGCAGCATTACCGGGACATCGACCTACGAGCAGTACTTC	CASSITGTSTYEQYF
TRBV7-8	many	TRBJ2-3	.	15	TGTGCCAGCAGCCATAGCGGTTCTCGCACAGATACGCAGTATTTT	CASSHSGSRTDTQYF
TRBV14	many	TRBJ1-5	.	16	TGTGCCAGCAGCCAAGAGCCCGGGGGCCGGCGTCAGCCCCAGCATTTT	CASSQEPGGRRQPQHF
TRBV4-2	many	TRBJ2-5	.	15	TGTGCCAGCAGCCAAGTAGGAACGGATTGGGAGACCCAGTACTTC	CASSQVGTDWETQYF
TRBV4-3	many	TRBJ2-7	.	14	TGCGCCAGCAGCCCAGGTGGGGATGGTTTCGAGCAGTACTTC	CASSPGGDGFEQYF
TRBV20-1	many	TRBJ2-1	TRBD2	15	TGCAGTGCTGCGGGGGATGGGGGAACTTACAATGAGCAGTTCTTC	CSAAGDGGTYNEQFF
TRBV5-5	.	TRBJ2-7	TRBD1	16	TGTGCCAGCAGCTCAGCCTCCGGGACAGGGGTTGCCGAGCAGTACTTC	CASSSASGTGVAEQYF
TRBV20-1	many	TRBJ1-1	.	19	TGCAGTGCTAGAGAGGTCCCCCCTTTGGTAGAGATTATGAACACTGAAGCTTTCTTT	CSAREVPPLVEIMNTEAFF
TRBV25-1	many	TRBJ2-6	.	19	TGTGCCAGCAGCGAAGGCAGTGCCTGGGGGAGCTCTGGGGCCAACGTCCTGACTTTC	CASSEGSAWGSSGANVLTF
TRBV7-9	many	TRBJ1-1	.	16	TGTGCCAGCAGCTTAGTAGGATTGTCCCACGGCACTGAAGCTTTCTTT	CASSLVGLSHGTEAFF
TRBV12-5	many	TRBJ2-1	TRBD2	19	TGTGCTAGTGGTTTGGTAGGGGCGGGAGGAAGATTCGGTGATTATGAGCAGTTCTTC	CASGLVGAGGRFGDYEQFF
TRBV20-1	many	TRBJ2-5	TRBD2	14	TGCAGTGCTAGAGAGGGGGAGGGAACGGAGACCCAGTACTTC	CSAREGEGTETQYF
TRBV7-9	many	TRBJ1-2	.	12	TGTGCCAGCAGCACCAGACAGGAAGGCTACACCTTC	CASSTRQEGYTF
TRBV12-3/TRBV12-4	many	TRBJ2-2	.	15	TGTGCCACCCAGGTGGAGTACGCGAACACCGGGGAGCTGTTTTTT	CATQVEYANTGELFF
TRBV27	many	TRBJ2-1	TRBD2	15	TGTGCCAGCAGTGGGGGGGACGTTTTGTACAATGAGCAGTTCTTC	CASSGGDVLYNEQFF
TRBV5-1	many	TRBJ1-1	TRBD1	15	TGCGCCAGCAGCTTGGAGGGACAGGGGTACACTGAAGCTTTCTTT	CASSLEGQGYTEAFF
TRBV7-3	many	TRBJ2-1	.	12	TGTGCCAGCAGCCCTTCGGCGGGCGAGCTGTTCTTC	CASSPSAGELFF
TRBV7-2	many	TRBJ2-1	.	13	TGTGCCAGCAGCTTGGGGGCTTACAATGAGCAGTTCTTC	CASSLGAYNEQFF
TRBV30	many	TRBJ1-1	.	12	TGTGCCTGGAGCGACGGGGGCACTGAAGCTTTCTTT	CAWSDGGTEAFF
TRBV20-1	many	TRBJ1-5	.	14	TGCAGTGCTAGAGGCCTCCAGGGAAATCAGCCCCAGCATTTT	CSARGLQGNQPQHF
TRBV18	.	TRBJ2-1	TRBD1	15	TGTGCCAGCTCACCGACAGGGCTTTCTGGCAATGAGCAGTTCTTC	CASSPTGLSGNEQFF
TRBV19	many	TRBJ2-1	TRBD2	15	TGTGCCAGTAACCTGGGACTAGCGGGAGCAGGCGAGCAGTTCTTC	CASNLGLAGAGEQFF
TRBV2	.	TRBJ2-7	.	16	TGTGCCAGCAGTGACGGGTGGGCTAGCAAATCCTACGAGCAGTACTTC	CASSDGWASKSYEQYF
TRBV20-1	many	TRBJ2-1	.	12	TGCAGTGCCAGGGACAACTCCGATGAGCAGTTCTTC	CSARDNSDEQFF
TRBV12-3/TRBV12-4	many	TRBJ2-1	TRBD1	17	TGTGCCAGCAGTCCCTCTTGGGACAGGGGGCCCCACAATGAGCAGTTCTTC	CASSPSWDRGPHNEQFF
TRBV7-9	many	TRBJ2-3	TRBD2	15	TGTGCCAGCAGCTTAGCTAGCGGGAGTCCAGATACGCAGTATTTT	CASSLASGSPDTQYF
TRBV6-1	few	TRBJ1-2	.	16	TGTGCCAGCAGTGACGAGCTTAATGTCCCTAACTATGGCTACACCTTC	CASSDELNVPNYGYTF
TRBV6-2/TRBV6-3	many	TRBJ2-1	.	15	TGTGCCAGCAGTGTAAGCAGGGGTTCGTACAATGAGCAGTTCTTC	CASSVSRGSYNEQFF
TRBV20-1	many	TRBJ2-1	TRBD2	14	TGCAGTGCCAAGACTAGCGGGAGGGCCAATGAGCAGTTCTTC	CSAKTSGRANEQFF
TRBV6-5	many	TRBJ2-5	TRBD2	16	TGTGCCAGCAGTTACTGGCTAGCGGGACCCCAAGAGACCCAGTACTTC	CASSYWLAGPQETQYF
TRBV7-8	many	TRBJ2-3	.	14	TGTGCCAGCAGCTTAGCTGTGGGGGCAGATACGCAGTATTTT	CASSLAVGADTQYF
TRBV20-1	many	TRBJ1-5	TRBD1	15	TGCAGTGCCAGACCCACTGGACAGGAGGGTCAGCCCCAGCATTTT	CSARPTGQEGQPQHF
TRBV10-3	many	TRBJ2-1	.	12	TGTGCCATCAGGGGACTCTACAATGAGCAGTTCTTC	CAIRGLYNEQFF
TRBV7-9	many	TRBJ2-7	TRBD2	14	TGTGCCAGCAGCTTGCCTAGCGGAGGCTACGAGCAGTACTTC	CASSLPSGGYEQYF
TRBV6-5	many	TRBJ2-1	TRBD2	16	TGTGCCAGCAGTAGGACTAGCGGGCTTAATTACAATGAGCAGTTCTTC	CASSRTSGLNYNEQFF
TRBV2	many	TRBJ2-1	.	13	TGTGCCAGCAGTTTCTACTCCTACAATGAGCAGTTCTTC	CASSFYSYNEQFF
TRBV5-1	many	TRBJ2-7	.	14	TGCGCCAGCAGCTTGGAACCTAGTCCCTACGAGCAGTACTTC	CASSLEPSPYEQYF
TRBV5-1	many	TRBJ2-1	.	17	TGCGCCAGCAGCCCCGGAGGTTACAGGGAGGGGGACAATGAGCAGTTCTTC	CASSPGGYREGDNEQFF
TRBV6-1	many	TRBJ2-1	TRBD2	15	TGTGCCAGCGGCCAAGGGACTAGCGGGAGGGATGAGCAGTTCTTC	CASGQGTSGRDEQFF
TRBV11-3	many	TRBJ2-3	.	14	TGTGCCAGCAGCTTAGATGGAATCAGAGATACGCAGTATTTT	CASSLDGIRDTQYF
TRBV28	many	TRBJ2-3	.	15	TGTGCCAGCCACGGGGGAGTCACTAGCACAGATACGCAGTATTTT	CASHGGVTSTDTQYF
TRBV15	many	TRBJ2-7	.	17	TGTGCCACCAGCAGATCCCCTGACTCGGGCAGATCCTACGAGCAGTACTTC	CATSRSPDSGRSYEQYF
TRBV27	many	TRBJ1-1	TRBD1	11	TGTGGGACTTCAGGGGGGGGCTTTATGATCTTT	CGTSGGGFMIF
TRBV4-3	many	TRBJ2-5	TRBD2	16	TGCGCCAGCAGCCAAGATCAAGCGGGAGGGATTGAGACCCAGTACTTC	CASSQDQAGGIETQYF
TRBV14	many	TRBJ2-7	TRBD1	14	TGTGCCAGCAGCTCGGACAGGGTCCCCTACGAGCAGTACTTC	CASSSDRVPYEQYF
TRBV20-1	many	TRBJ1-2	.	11	TGCAGTGCTAGAGACCCCCCTGGCTACACCTTC	CSARDPPGYTF
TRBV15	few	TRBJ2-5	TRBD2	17	TGTGCCACCAGCAGAGGATCGGGACTAGCGGGAGTAGAGACCCAGTACTTC	CATSRGSGLAGVETQYF
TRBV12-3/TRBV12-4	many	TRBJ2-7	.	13	TGTGCCAGCAGTTTCGGGAGCCCCTACGAGCAGTACTTC	CASSFGSPYEQYF